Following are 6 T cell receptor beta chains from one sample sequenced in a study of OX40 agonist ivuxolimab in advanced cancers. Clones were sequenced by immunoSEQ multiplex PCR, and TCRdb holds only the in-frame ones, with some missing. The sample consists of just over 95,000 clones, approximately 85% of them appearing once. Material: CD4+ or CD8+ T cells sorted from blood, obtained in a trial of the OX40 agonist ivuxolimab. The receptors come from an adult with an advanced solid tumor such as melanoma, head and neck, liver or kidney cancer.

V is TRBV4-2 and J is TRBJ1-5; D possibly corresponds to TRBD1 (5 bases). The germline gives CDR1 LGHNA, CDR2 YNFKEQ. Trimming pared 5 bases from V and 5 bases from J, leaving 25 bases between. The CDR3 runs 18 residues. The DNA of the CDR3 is TGTGCCAGCAGCTTGGCCCCTCTTTGGTCTGGGGGTGATCAGCCCCAGCATTTT. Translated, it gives CASSLAPLWSGGDQPQHF.

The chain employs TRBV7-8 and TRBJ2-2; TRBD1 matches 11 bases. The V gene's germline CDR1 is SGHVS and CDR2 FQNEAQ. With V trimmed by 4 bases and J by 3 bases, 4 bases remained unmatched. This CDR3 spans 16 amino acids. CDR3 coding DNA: TGTGCCAGCAGCTCCCCGGGACAGGGGGACACCGGGGAGCTGTTTTTT. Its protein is CASSSPGQGDTGELFF.

CDR3 DNA: TGTGCCAGCAGCCGTCGACAGTTCACCGGGGAGCTGTTTTTT. Translation: CASSRRQFTGELFF. The chain recombines TRBV6-5 with TRBJ2-2; possible D gene TRBD1, 5 bases. The CDR3 runs to 14 residues. The germline V gene encodes CDR1 MNHEY and CDR2 SVGAGI. V shed 6 bases and J shed 4 bases, with 12 bases lying between them.

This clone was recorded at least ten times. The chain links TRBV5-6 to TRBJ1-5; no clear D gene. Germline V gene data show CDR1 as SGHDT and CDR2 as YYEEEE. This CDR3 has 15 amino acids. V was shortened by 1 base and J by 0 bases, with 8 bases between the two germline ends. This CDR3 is CASSLSGYSNQPQHF. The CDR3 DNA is TGTGCCAGCAGCTTGTCTGGGTATAGCAATCAGCCCCAGCATTTT.

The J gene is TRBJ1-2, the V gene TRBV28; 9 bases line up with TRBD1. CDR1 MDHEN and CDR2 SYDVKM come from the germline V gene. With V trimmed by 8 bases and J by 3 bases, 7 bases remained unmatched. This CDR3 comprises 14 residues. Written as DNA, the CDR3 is TGTGCCAGCGCCGTGACAGGGGGAGACTATGGCTACACCTTC. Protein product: CASAVTGGDYGYTF.

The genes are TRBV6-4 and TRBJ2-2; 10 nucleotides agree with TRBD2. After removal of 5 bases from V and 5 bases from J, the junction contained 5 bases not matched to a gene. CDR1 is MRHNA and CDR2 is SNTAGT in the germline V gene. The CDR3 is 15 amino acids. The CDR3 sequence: CASSQTTSGTGELFF. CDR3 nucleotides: TGTGCCAGCAGTCAAACGACTAGCGGGACCGGGGAGCTGTTTTTT.